Below are 8 T cell receptor beta chains sequenced from a single sample in a study of shared clonotypes between healthy human individuals. Using immunoSEQ multiplex PCR, the repertoire was profiled, and TCRdb retains in-frame clones only, with some absent. The top ten hold under 2% of the sample, which has approximately 2,000,000 clones, 93% seen once. As defined, naive CD8 cells were CD45RO-negative and positively selected for CCR7, with terminally differentiated effector memory CD45RA+ cells excluded. The sample comprised naive CD8+ T cells from PBMCs. These receptors all come from a man aged 18 to 30 in good health. Some clones in this sample may be carry-over from other donors' samples.

The chain is built from TRBV10-3 and TRBJ2-1; 10 bases map to TRBD2. The germline CDR1 and CDR2 sequences are ENHRY and SYGVKD. The J segment lost 0 bases and the V segment lost 0 bases, leaving 8 bases of the junction unmatched. This CDR3 region has 19 residues. CDR3 loop: CAISESPTPSGSSYNEQFF. CDR3 DNA sequence: TGTGCCATCAGTGAGTCCCCCACCCCTAGCGGGAGCTCCTACAATGAGCAGTTCTTC.

The J gene is TRBJ2-3, the V gene TRBV19; D uncertain. The CDR3 length is 13 residues. Germline V gives CDR1 LNHDA, CDR2 SQIVND (reference sequence). V gave up 3 bases and J gave up 6 bases, with 10 bases separating them. CDR3 in amino acids: CASSIFVSDTQYF. The CDR3 nucleotides are TGTGCCAGTAGTATTTTTGTCAGTGATACGCAGTATTTT.

The gene calls are TRBV7-9 and TRBJ2-5; D gene ambiguous. The DNA matches TRBJ2-7 better at its end, which makes the J call doubtful. Germline CDR1 reads SEHNR; CDR2 reads FQNEAQ (reference sequence). The CDR3 covers 12 residues. The CDR3 here is CASSLGWDEQYF. CDR3 bases: TGTGCCAGCAGCTTAGGGTGGGACGAGCAGTACTTC.

Turning to this clone: This CDR3 is also generated by other DNA sequences in the sample. V and J are TRBV28 and TRBJ2-1; a weak D match, TRBD2 (7 bases). The CDR3 is made up of 12 amino acids. CDR1 is MDHEN and CDR2 is SYDVKM in the germline V gene. Deletions cut 5 bases from V and 9 bases from J, with 11 bases between. This CDR3 reads CASSPRGGEQFF. The CDR3, as DNA: TGTGCCAGCAGTCCTAGGGGGGGTGAGCAGTTCTTC.

The chain carries TRBV7-8 and TRBJ1-1, with D tentatively TRBD1 (6 bases). V gave up 2 bases and J gave up 4 bases, with 17 bases separating them. CDR3 size: 16 residues. CDR1 and CDR2 from the germline V gene are SGHVS and FQNEAQ. The CDR3 is CASSLLPSGGGTEAFF. The CDR3 bases are TGTGCCAGCAGCTTACTCCCCAGCGGAGGGGGCACTGAAGCTTTCTTT. The whole variable domain, filled in from reference TRBV7-8 and TRBJ1-1, reads GAGVSQSPRYKVAKRGQDVALRCDPISGHVSLFWYQQALGQGPEFLTYFQNEAQLDKSGLPSDRFFAERPEGSVSTLKIQRTQQEDSAVYLCASSLLPSGGGTEAFFGQGTRLTVV.

The chain recombines TRBV19 with TRBJ2-5; tentatively, D is TRBD1 (5 bases). V lost 3 bases, J lost 4 bases, and 21 bases lay in between. This CDR3 has 17 amino acids. Germline V gives CDR1 LNHDA, CDR2 SQIVND (reference sequence). CDR3 bases: TGTGCCAGTAGTATGCCCCAGGGTTTGGGCTTTGGAGAGACCCAGTACTTC. Translating it yields CASSMPQGLGFGETQYF.

V usage is TRBV9 and J usage is TRBJ2-5; 7 nucleotides match TRBD1. The CDR3 covers 15 residues. With V trimmed by 3 bases and J by 0 bases, 5 bases remained unmatched. Germline loops: CDR1 SGDLS, CDR2 YYNGEE. CDR3 residues: CASSATGVYQETQYF. The CDR3 nucleotides are TGTGCCAGCAGCGCTACAGGGGTGTACCAAGAGACCCAGTACTTC.

The chain links TRBV7-8 to TRBJ2-1; D perhaps matches TRBD1 (8 bases). Germline CDR1 is SGHVS and CDR2 is FQNEAQ. This CDR3 spans 14 amino acids. Trimming took off 7 bases at V and 3 bases at J, with 13 bases between the two ends. CDR3 nucleotides: TGTGCCAGCATACAGGGGGGGTTCTACAATGAGCAGTTCTTC. Translating gives CASIQGGFYNEQFF.